These T cell receptor beta chains were read from a single sample in a study of PD-L1 blockade in urothelial cancer. Some clones are missing from TCRdb's copy, which holds only in-frame ones; the method was immunoSEQ multiplex PCR. The top ten hold about 17% of the sample, which has 41,000 or so clones, over 65% seen once. Sequencing was performed on PBMCs, taken around atezolizumab (anti-PD-L1) treatment. The receptors shown here come from a man in his sixties with urothelial cancer. The CDR3 runs from the conserved cysteine through the conserved F or W. The D gene is left open where the match is weak. Clone size is shown for a subset of rows, as once, few, many or a class of expanded clone.

v_gene	abundance	len	d_gene	j_gene	CDR3aa	CDR3nt
TRBV19	NA	13	NA	TRBJ1-6	CASSSGTNSPLHF	TGTGCCAGTAGTTCAGGAACTAATTCACCCCTCCACTTT
TRBV28	NA	15	NA	TRBJ1-5	CASTSQGVGGQPQHF	TGTGCCAGCACATCACAGGGAGTAGGAGGACAGCCCCAGCATTTT
TRBV5-1	once	14	NA	TRBJ2-7	CASSLNSGTYEQYF	TGCGCCAGCAGCTTAAACAGCGGTACTTACGAGCAGTACTTC
TRBV5-1	NA	16	NA	TRBJ2-2	CASSLEGQGSTGELFF	TGCGCCAGCAGCTTGGAGGGGCAGGGTAGCACCGGGGAGCTGTTTTTT
TRBV7-9	few	16	TRBD2	TRBJ2-7	CASTNLAGGPRYEQYF	TGTGCCAGCACCAATCTGGCGGGGGGGCCTAGGTACGAGCAGTACTTC
TRBV4-2	NA	16	NA	TRBJ2-3	CASSQVGGSGTDTQYF	TGTGCCAGCAGCCAAGTAGGAGGATCCGGAACAGATACGCAGTATTTT
TRBV7-8	once	13	NA	TRBJ1-1	CASSSVGNTEAFF	TGTGCCAGCAGCTCGGTGGGCAACACTGAAGCTTTCTTT
TRBV28	few	14	NA	TRBJ2-2	CASSLGEGTGELFF	TGTGCCAGCAGTTTAGGAGAGGGAACCGGGGAGCTGTTTTTT
TRBV27	NA	15	NA	TRBJ1-4	CASSPRGLNTEKLFF	TGTGCCAGCAGTCCCCGGGGGTTGAATACTGAAAAACTGTTTTTT
TRBV4-1	NA	17	NA	TRBJ1-2	CASSQSSATAPNYGYTF	TGCGCCAGCAGCCAAAGCTCTGCTACAGCCCCTAACTATGGCTACACCTTC